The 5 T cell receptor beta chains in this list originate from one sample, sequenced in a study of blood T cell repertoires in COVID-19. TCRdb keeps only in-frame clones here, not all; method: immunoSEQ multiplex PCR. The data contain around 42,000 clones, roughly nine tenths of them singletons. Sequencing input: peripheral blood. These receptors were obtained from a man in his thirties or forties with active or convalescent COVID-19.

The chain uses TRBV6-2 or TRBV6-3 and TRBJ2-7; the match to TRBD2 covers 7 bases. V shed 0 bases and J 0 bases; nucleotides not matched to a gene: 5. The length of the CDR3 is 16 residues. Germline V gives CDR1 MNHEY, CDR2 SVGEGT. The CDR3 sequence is CASSYSTSKISYEQYF. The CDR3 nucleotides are TGTGCCAGCAGTTACTCGACTAGCAAGATCTCCTACGAGCAGTACTTC.

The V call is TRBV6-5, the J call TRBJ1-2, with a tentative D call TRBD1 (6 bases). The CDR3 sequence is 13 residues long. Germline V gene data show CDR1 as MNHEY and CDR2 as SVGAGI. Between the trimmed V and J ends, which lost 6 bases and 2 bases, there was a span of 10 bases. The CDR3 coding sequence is TGTGCCAGCAGGCCTGACAGGAACTATGGCTACACCTTC. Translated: CASRPDRNYGYTF.

CDR3 DNA sequence: TGTGCCAGCCAGACGGGGGGCTCCTATAATTCACCCCTCCACTTT. It is translated as CASQTGGSYNSPLHF. J is TRBJ1-6 and V is TRBV18; perhaps TRBD1 as D (5 bases). CDR3 length: 15 residues. Germline values: CDR1 KGHSH, CDR2 LQKENI. V shed 8 bases and J shed 0 bases, with 11 bases lying between them.

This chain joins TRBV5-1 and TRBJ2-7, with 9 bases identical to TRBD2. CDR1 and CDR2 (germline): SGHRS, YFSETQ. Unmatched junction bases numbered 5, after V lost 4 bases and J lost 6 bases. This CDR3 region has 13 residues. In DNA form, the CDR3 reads TGCGCCAGCAGCACTAGCGGGTATGGCGAGCAGTACGTC. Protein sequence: CASSTSGYGEQYV.

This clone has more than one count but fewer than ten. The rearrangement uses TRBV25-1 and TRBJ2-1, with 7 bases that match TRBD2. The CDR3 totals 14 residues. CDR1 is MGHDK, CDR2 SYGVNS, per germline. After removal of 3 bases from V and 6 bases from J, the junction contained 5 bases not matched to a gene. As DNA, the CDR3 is TGTGCCAGCAGTGACATCGCGGGGGTCAATGAGCAGTTCTTC. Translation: CASSDIAGVNEQFF. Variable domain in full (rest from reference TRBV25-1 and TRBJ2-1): EADIYQTPRYLVIGTGKKITLECSQTMGHDKMYWYQQDPGMELHLIHYSYGVNSTEKGDLSSESTVSRIRTEHFPLTLESARPSHTSQYLCASSDIAGVNEQFFGPGTRLTVL.